This TCR beta chain was sequenced for a study of cytomegalovirus exposure and HLA in healthy donors. About the research overall: Genetic ancestry analysis placed about 76% of the roughly 400 donors that were genotyped in the Caucasian-associated cluster. Study conclusions and caveats: Beyond CMV serostatus, there was no information to go on about immune exposure. The authors assumed roughly uniform sequencing depth across donors for presence/absence analyses. The Asian-associated ancestry cluster reportedly had fewer N-insertions than the roughly 670-donor mean in a later analysis.

Vbeta (60) and Jbeta (13) primers were used in the PCR. Sequencing was performed with immunoSEQ multiplex PCR; in TCRdb, only in-frame clones are kept and a portion is missing. Of more than 95,000 clones in the sample, around four fifths were seen once. For this clone: The antigen is unknown.

V was shortened by 7 bases and J by 3 bases, with 10 bases between the two germline ends. This CDR3 is 11 amino acids long. The germline gives CDR1 SQVTM, CDR2 ANQGSEA. This chain uses TRBV29-1 with TRBJ2-7, with D hard to call. The receptor was derived from a middle-aged woman in good health and CMV-seropositive. Sequenced material: PBMCs. The CDR3 DNA is TGCAGCGGAATTCGCAGCTACGAGCAGTACTTC. This gives the protein CSGIRSYEQYF.